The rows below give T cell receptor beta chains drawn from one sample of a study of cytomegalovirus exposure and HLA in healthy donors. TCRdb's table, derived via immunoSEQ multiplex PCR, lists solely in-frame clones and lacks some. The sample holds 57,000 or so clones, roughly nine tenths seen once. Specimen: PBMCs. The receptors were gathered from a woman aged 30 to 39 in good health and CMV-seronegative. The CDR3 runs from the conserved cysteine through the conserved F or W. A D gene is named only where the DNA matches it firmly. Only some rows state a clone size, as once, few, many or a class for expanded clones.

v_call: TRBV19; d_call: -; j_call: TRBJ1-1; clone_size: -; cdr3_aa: CASSIYTGPNTEAFF; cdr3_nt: TGTGCCAGTAGTATATACACAGGGCCGAACACTGAAGCTTTCTTT
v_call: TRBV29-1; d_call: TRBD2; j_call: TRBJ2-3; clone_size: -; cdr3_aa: CSVEGPPGLAGTDTQYF; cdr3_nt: TGCAGCGTTGAAGGCCCACCGGGACTAGCAGGCACAGATACGCAGTATTTT
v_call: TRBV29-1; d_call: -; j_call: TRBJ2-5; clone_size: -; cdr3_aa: CSVLGEAETQYF; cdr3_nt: TGCAGCGTTCTGGGAGAGGCAGAGACCCAGTACTTC
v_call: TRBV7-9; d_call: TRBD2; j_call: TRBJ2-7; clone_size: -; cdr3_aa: CASSDGTSGAYEQYF; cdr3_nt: TGTGCCAGCAGCGACGGGACTAGCGGAGCCTACGAGCAGTACTTC
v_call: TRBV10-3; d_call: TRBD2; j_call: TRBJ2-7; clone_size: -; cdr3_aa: CAIRGSGSLPYEQYF; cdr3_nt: TGTGCCATCAGGGGTAGCGGGAGCCTCCCCTACGAGCAGTACTTC
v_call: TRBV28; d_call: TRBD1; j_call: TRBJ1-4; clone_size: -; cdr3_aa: CASTTGGEKLFF; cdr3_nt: TGTGCCAGCACGACAGGGGGGGAAAAACTGTTTTTT
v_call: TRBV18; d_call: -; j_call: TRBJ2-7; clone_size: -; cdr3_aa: CASSPHELTPYEQYF; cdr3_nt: TGTGCCAGCTCACCACATGAACTTACTCCCTACGAGCAGTACTTC
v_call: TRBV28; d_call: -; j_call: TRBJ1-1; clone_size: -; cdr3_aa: CASSLQGASFEAFF; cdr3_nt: TGTGCCAGCAGTTTGCAGGGCGCTTCATTTGAAGCTTTCTTT
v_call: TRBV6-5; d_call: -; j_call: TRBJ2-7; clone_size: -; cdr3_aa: CASSNRVLAASEQYF; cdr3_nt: TGTGCCAGCAGTAACCGGGTACTAGCCGCATCCGAGCAGTACTTC
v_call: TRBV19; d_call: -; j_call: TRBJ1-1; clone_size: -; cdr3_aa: CAAGTYPFF; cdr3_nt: TGTGCCGCAGGGACTTATCCCTTCTTT
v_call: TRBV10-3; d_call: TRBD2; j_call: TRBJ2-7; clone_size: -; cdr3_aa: CAIKRESDISEQYF; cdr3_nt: TGTGCCATCAAGCGGGAAAGTGATATCAGCGAGCAGTACTTC
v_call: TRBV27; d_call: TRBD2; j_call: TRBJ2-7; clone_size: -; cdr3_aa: CASSLRGTSGSTVLSSYEQYF; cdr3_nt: TGTGCCAGCAGTTTAAGGGGGACTAGCGGGAGTACGGTCCTGAGCTCCTACGAGCAGTACTTC
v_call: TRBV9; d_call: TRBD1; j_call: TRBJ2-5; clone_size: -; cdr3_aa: CASSGGQGLSTQYF; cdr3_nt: TGTGCCAGCAGCGGAGGACAGGGATTGTCGACCCAGTACTTC
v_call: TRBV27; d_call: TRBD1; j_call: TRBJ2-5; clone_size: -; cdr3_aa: CASSIGQGIGETQYF; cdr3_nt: TGTGCCAGCAGTATAGGACAGGGGATTGGAGAGACCCAGTACTTC
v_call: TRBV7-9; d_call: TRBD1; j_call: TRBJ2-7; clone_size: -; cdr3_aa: CASSRIKRQGAVDEQYF; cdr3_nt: TGTGCCAGCAGCCGCATAAAGAGACAGGGGGCGGTCGACGAGCAGTACTTC
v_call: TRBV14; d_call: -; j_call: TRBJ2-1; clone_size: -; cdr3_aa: CASSQLAGSISYNEQFF; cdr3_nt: TGTGCCAGCAGTCAATTGGCAGGGTCCATCTCCTACAATGAGCAGTTCTTC
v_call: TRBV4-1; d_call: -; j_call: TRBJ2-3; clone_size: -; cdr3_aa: CASSQSGTDTQYF; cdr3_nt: TGCGCCAGCAGCCAATCGGGCACAGATACGCAGTATTTT
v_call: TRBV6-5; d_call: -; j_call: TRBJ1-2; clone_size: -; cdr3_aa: CASTTRGGSDGYTF; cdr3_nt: TGTGCCAGCACCACCCGGGGGGGATCGGATGGCTACACCTTC
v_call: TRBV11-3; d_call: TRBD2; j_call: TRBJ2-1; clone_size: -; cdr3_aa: CASSLGTSVNNEQFF; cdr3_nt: TGTGCCAGCAGCTTGGGGACTAGCGTCAACAATGAGCAGTTCTTC
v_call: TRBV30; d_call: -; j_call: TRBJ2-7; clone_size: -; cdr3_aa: CAWSSTLSSREQYF; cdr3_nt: TGTGCCTGGAGTTCCACCCTATCTTCTCGCGAGCAGTACTTC
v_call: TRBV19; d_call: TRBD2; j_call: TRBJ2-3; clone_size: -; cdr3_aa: CASKSGRSTDTQYF; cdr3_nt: TGTGCCAGCAAGAGCGGGAGGTCTACAGATACGCAGTATTTT
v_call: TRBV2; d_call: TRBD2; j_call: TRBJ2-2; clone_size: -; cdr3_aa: CASSSGGGLAGDPGELFF; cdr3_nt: TGTGCCAGCAGCTCAGGCGGGGGACTAGCGGGAGACCCCGGGGAGCTGTTTTTT
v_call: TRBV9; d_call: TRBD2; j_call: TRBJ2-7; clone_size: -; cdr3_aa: CASSPIAGALVEQYF; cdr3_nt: TGTGCCAGCAGCCCTATAGCGGGAGCTTTAGTCGAGCAGTACTTC
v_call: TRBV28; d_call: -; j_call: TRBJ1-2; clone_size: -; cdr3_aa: CASTPRHYGYTF; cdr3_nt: TGTGCCAGCACCCCTAGGCACTATGGCTACACCTTC
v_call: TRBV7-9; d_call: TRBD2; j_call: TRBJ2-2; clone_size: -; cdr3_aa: CASRTGTSGRVTGELFF; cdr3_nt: TGTGCCAGCAGGACCGGGACTAGCGGGAGAGTCACCGGGGAGCTGTTTTTT
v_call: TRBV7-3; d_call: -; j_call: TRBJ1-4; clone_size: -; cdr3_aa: CASSPTRGVNEKLFF; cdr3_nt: TGTGCCAGCAGCCCCACCCGGGGGGTTAATGAAAAACTGTTTTTT
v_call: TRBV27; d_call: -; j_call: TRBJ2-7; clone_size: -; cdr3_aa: CASSQQGSNGEQYF; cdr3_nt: TGTGCCAGCAGCCAACAGGGATCAAACGGCGAGCAGTACTTC
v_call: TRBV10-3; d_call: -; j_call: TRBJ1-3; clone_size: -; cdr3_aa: CAISDPRAGNTIYF; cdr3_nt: TGTGCCATCAGTGACCCCAGGGCTGGAAACACCATATATTTT
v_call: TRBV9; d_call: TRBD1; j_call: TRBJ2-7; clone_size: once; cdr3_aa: CASSPRQGMDEQYF; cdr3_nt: TGTGCCAGCAGCCCCCGACAGGGGATGGACGAGCAGTACTTC
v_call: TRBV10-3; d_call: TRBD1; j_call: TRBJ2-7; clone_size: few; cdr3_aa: CAISEMRQGTEQYF; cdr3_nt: TGTGCCATCAGTGAGATGCGACAGGGAACCGAGCAGTACTTC
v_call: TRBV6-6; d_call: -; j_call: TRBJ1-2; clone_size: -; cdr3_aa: CASSYSQGSNYGYTF; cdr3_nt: TGTGCCAGCAGTTACTCGCAGGGAAGCAACTATGGCTACACCTTC
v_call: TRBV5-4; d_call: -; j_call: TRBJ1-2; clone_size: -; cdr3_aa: CASSLDGYGYTF; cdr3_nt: TGTGCCAGCAGCTTGGACGGCTATGGCTACACCTTC
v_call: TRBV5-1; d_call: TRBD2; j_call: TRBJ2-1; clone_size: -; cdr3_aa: CASSFSSGPYNEQFF; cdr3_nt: TGCGCCAGCAGCTTCTCTAGCGGGCCCTACAATGAGCAGTTCTTC
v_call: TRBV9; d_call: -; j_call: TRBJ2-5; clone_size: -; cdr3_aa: CASSVSAASLQETQYF; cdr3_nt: TGTGCCAGCAGCGTTTCGGCGGCATCTTTGCAAGAGACCCAGTACTTC
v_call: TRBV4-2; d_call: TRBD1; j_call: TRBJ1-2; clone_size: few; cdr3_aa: CASSQDWTGGYGYTF; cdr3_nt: TGTGCCAGCAGCCAGGATTGGACAGGGGGCTATGGCTACACCTTC
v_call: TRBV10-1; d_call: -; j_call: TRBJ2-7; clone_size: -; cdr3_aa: CASSESNSYEQYF; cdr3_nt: TGCGCCAGCAGTGAGTCGAACAGCTACGAGCAGTACTTC
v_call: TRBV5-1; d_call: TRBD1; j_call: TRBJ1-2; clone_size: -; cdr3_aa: CASSSGQGDSGYTF; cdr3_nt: TGCGCCAGCAGCTCGGGACAGGGGGACAGTGGCTACACCTTC
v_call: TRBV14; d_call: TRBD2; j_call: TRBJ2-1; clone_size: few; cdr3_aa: CASSQDGRLARNEQFF; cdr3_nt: TGTGCCAGCAGCCAAGATGGGAGACTAGCAAGGAATGAGCAGTTCTTC
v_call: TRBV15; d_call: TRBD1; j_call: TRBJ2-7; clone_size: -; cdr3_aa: CATSPGTGVEQYF; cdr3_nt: TGTGCCACCAGCCCCGGGACAGGGGTCGAGCAGTACTTC
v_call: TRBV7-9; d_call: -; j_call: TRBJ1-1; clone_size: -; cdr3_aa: CASSLAHGGHKAFF; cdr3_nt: TGTGCCAGCAGCTTAGCGCATGGAGGTCACAAAGCTTTCTTT
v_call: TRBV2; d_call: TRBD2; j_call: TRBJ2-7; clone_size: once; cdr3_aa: CASSEAASGSHEQYF; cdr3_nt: TGTGCCAGCAGTGAAGCGGCTAGCGGGAGCCACGAGCAGTACTTC